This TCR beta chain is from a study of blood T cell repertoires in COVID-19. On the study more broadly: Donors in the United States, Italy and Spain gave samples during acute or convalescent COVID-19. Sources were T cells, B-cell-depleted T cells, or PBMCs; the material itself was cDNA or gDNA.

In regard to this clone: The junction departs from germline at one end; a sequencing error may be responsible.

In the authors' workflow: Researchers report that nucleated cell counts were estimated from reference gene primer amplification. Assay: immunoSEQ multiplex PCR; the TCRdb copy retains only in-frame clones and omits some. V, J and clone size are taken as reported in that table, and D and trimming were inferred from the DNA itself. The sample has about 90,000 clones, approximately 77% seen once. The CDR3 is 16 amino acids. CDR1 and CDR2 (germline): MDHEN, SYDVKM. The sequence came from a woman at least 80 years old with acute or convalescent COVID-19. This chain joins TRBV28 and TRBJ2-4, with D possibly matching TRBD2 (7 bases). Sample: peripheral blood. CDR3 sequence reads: CASPPEGGRAKDIQYF. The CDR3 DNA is TGTGCCAGCCCCCCGGAGGGGGGGAGGGCCAAAGACATTCAGTACTTC.